This T cell receptor beta chain was retrieved from a study of T cell therapy after organ transplantation. Study summary: Expansion used a peptide pool of 30 HLA class I and II CMV epitopes.

The CDR3 is 14 residues long. CDR1 is MNHEY and CDR2 is SVGAGI in the germline V gene. Trimming cost V 6 bases and J 4 bases; bases outside gene matches: 5. The assay was immunoSEQ multiplex PCR, and TCRdb's table has in-frame clones only and misses some. The repertoire holds 44,000 or so clones, with roughly 93% as singletons. Worth noting for this clone: Its antigen is unknown.

Study results and limitations: Confounding by concurrent antirejection or antiviral medications was not assessed.

This chain uses TRBV6-5 with TRBJ1-2; 10 bases are shared with TRBD1. The material sequenced was CD8+ T cells from blood, taken before autologous CMV-specific T cell therapy. This TCR derives from a human patient who had received a solid organ transplant and had CMV disease. Here the CDR3 DNA reads TGTGCCAGCAGCCGGACAGGGGGGAGCTATGGCTACACCTTC. It codes for CASSRTGGSYGYTF.